These 21 T cell receptor beta chains originate from one sample sequenced in a study of cytomegalovirus exposure and HLA in healthy donors. Researchers ran the PCR with 60 Vbeta and 13 Jbeta primers. Sequencing was performed with immunoSEQ multiplex PCR; in TCRdb, only in-frame clones are kept and a portion is missing. The sample has about 180,000 clones; approximately 80% are singletons. Material: PBMCs. Source of these receptors: a man aged 60-69 years in good health and CMV-seronegative.

This clone was picked up one time. The CDR3 reads CASTPGGGKNIQYF. CDR3 bases: TGTGCCAGCACCCCGGGGGGGGGCAAAAACATTCAGTACTTC. The chain uses TRBV7-9 and TRBJ2-4; 8 bases are shared with TRBD2. The junction had 5 bases not matched to a gene; V was cut back by 7 bases and J by 3 bases. Germline CDR1 is SEHNR and CDR2 is FQNEAQ (reference sequence). The length of the CDR3 is 14 residues.

This chain joins TRBV30 and TRBJ2-3; TRBD2 aligns across 7 bases. The CDR3 spans 15 residues. Trimming removed 1 base from V and 2 bases from J; junction bases left unmatched: 6. Germline-derived CDR1 and CDR2 are GTSNPN and SVGIG (reference sequence). The CDR3 nucleotides read TGTGCCTGGAGTGACGGGGGAGGGGTCACAGATACGCAGTATTTT. Translated, it gives CAWSDGGGVTDTQYF.

The chain carries TRBV6-1 and TRBJ1-6; D is possibly TRBD1 (6 bases). CDR1 is MNHNS, CDR2 SASEGT, per germline. This CDR3 comprises 12 residues. Trimming removed 6 bases at V and 7 bases at J, with 7 bases between. DNA of the CDR3: TGTGCCAGCAGCAGGGGAAATTCACCCCTCCACTTT. As protein: CASSRGNSPLHF.

The chain is built from TRBV27 and TRBJ1-5; D is unresolved. The CDR3 runs 14 residues. Trimming removed 2 bases from V and 6 bases from J, with 11 bases in between. Germline V gene lookup returns CDR1 MNHEY and CDR2 SMNVEV (reference sequence). The CDR3 is CASSLKKRGQPQHF. In DNA, the CDR3 is TGTGCCAGCAGTTTAAAGAAGCGGGGTCAGCCCCAGCATTTT.

This clone was seen only a few times. The chain employs TRBV5-4 and TRBJ1-1; 8 bases map to TRBD1. Unmatched junction bases numbered 12, after V lost 4 bases and J lost 7 bases. Per germline, CDR1 SGHNT and CDR2 YYREEE (reference sequence). CDR3 length: 15 residues. The CDR3, as DNA: TGTGCCAGCAGCCCCGGACAGGGTGATCGAGGTGAAGCTTTCTTT. Translation: CASSPGQGDRGEAFF.

The chain couples TRBV6-5 to TRBJ2-7, with 11 bases matching TRBD2. The CDR3 totals 14 residues. Trimming removed 6 bases from V and 3 bases from J; junction bases left unmatched: 4. The V gene's germline CDR1 is MNHEY and CDR2 SVGAGI. CDR3 nucleotides: TGTGCCAGCAGCCTAGCGGGAGGTGTCTACGAGCAGTACTTC. It translates to CASSLAGGVYEQYF.

This sequence joins TRBV19 and TRBJ2-3, with 8 bases matching TRBD1. The V gene end was trimmed by 6 bases and the J gene end by 3 bases; junction bases not matched to a gene: 8. Germline V gene data show CDR1 as LNHDA and CDR2 as SQIVND (reference sequence). CDR3 size: 15 residues. CDR3 in DNA: TGTGCCAGTAGAGGACAGGGCGTCGGGACAGATACGCAGTATTTT. It codes for CASRGQGVGTDTQYF.

The chain employs TRBV5-4 and TRBJ2-2, with 9 bases identical to TRBD1. CDR1 is SGHNT, CDR2 YYREEE, per germline (reference sequence). The J segment lost 6 bases and the V segment lost 5 bases, leaving 11 bases of the junction unmatched. The CDR3 is made up of 16 amino acids. The chain's CDR3 is CASSRGGQGGAGELFF. As DNA, the CDR3 is TGTGCCAGCAGTCGCGGGGGACAGGGAGGGGCCGGGGAGCTGTTTTTT.

The chain is built from TRBV18 and TRBJ2-1; 8 bases are a match to TRBD2. The V segment lost 0 bases and the J segment 12 bases; nucleotides outside the gene matches: 13. The CDR3 consists of 16 residues. Germline CDR1 is KGHSH and CDR2 is LQKENI. The CDR3 loop reads CASSPPGGRGASVQFF. Written as DNA, the CDR3 is TGTGCCAGCTCACCACCCGGGGGGCGGGGGGCCTCTGTGCAGTTCTTC.

The genes are TRBV2 and TRBJ2-3, with 9 positions matching TRBD2. J was trimmed by 3 bases and V by 1 base; bases with no gene match: 5. The germline V gene has CDR1 SNHLY and CDR2 FYNNEI. CDR3 size: 16 residues. The CDR3 here is CASSEGASGVTDTQYF. CDR3 in DNA: TGTGCCAGCAGTGAAGGGGCTAGCGGGGTAACAGATACGCAGTATTTT.

The chain couples TRBV5-1 to TRBJ2-2, with D tentatively TRBD1 (6 bases). V was pared by 1 base and J by 2 bases, with 9 bases between. This CDR3 has 15 amino acids. From germline, CDR1 is SGHRS and CDR2 YFSETQ. The CDR3 region is CASSLTGKNTGELFF. Written as DNA, the CDR3 is TGCGCCAGCAGCTTGACAGGGAAAAACACCGGGGAGCTGTTTTTT.

This clone was seen just once. V gene TRBV29-1 combines with J gene TRBJ2-7; TRBD1 aligns across 7 bases. V shed 4 bases and J 1 base; nucleotides not matched to a gene: 7. The CDR3 covers 14 residues. CDR1 SQVTM and CDR2 ANQGSEA come from the germline V gene. The CDR3 region is CSVVRDRASYEQYF. CDR3 DNA: TGCAGCGTTGTGAGAGACAGGGCATCCTACGAGCAGTACTTC.

This clone was recorded a few times. This chain uses TRBV6-1 with TRBJ1-4, with D maybe TRBD1 (6 bases). CDR3 length: 17 amino acids. Trimming pared 1 base from V and 7 bases from J, leaving 19 bases between. Germline CDR1 is MNHNS and CDR2 is SASEGT. This chain's CDR3 is CASSEDQQGYWGEKLFF. The CDR3, as DNA: TGTGCCAGCAGTGAAGATCAACAGGGCTACTGGGGTGAAAAACTGTTTTTT.

The rearrangement joins TRBV18 to TRBJ1-1, with 10 bases lining up with TRBD1. The germline gives CDR1 KGHSH, CDR2 LQKENI. The length of the CDR3 is 17 residues. J was trimmed by 1 base and V by 0 bases; bases with no gene match: 5. CDR3 nucleotides: TGTGCCAGCTCACCACCGGACAGGGGGGCGTGGAACACTGAAGCTTTCTTT. Translating it yields CASSPPDRGAWNTEAFF.

This chain joins TRBV7-8 and TRBJ2-7; TRBD1 agrees at 11 bases. V shed 5 bases and J 5 bases; nucleotides not matched to a gene: 8. The CDR3 spans 15 residues. Germline V gene sequence: CDR1 SGHVS, CDR2 FQNEAQ. In DNA form, the CDR3 reads TGTGCCAGCAGCAGGGACAGGGGGATAGGGGACGAGCAGTACTTC. Protein sequence: CASSRDRGIGDEQYF.

The chain recombines TRBV7-6 with TRBJ1-6; D possibly corresponds to TRBD1 (5 bases). Germline V lookup: CDR1 SGHVS, CDR2 FNYEAQ. The V and J ends lost 0 bases and 8 bases respectively, with 8 bases between them. The CDR3 length is 14 residues. The CDR3 here is CASSLAGVDSPLHF. CDR3 coding DNA: TGTGCCAGCAGCTTAGCAGGGGTGGATTCACCCCTCCACTTT.

The chain has TRBV7-2 and TRBJ1-5; D unresolved. Per the germline V gene, CDR1 is SGHTA and CDR2 is FQGNSA. CDR3 length: 15 amino acids. Trimming cost V 4 bases and J 1 base, with 11 bases left between them. CDR3 amino acids: CASSYSMGSNQPQHF. DNA of the CDR3: TGTGCCAGCAGCTACTCCATGGGCAGCAATCAGCCCCAGCATTTT.

The V and J genes are TRBV6-1 and TRBJ1-1; 10 bases match TRBD1. Germline V gene data show CDR1 as MNHNS and CDR2 as SASEGT. This CDR3 is 15 amino acids long. Unmatched junction bases numbered 6, after V lost 5 bases and J lost 3 bases. This CDR3 reads CASSSGTGADTEAFF. CDR3 nucleotide sequence: TGTGCCAGCAGTTCGGGGACAGGGGCGGACACTGAAGCTTTCTTT.

The V and J genes are TRBV6-6 and TRBJ2-4, with D uncertain. Trimming removed 6 bases from V and 8 bases from J, with 14 bases in between. Germline V gene lookup returns CDR1 MNHNY and CDR2 SVGAGI (reference sequence). The CDR3 has 13 residues. The DNA of the CDR3 is TGTGCCAGCAGGCGCGAGCCTATTCACATTCAGTACTTC. Protein sequence: CASRREPIHIQYF.

The V and J genes are TRBV28 and TRBJ1-5, with D possibly TRBD1 on 5 matching bases. There are 14 residues in the CDR3. CDR1 and CDR2 (germline): MDHEN, SYDVKM. V lost 4 bases, J lost 5 bases, and 12 bases lay in between. The CDR3 protein is CASSSPQEYQPQHF. The CDR3, as DNA: TGTGCCAGCAGTTCCCCACAGGAGTATCAGCCCCAGCATTTT.

The chain has TRBV18 and TRBJ2-7, with 9 bases aligning to TRBD2. The CDR3 has 15 residues. Trimming removed 0 bases from V and 4 bases from J; junction bases left unmatched: 4. Germline CDR1 and CDR2: KGHSH and LQKENI. The DNA for the CDR3 is TGTGCCAGCTCACCACCGGGGACTAGCAGGTACGAGCAGTACTTC. It is translated as CASSPPGTSRYEQYF. Variable domain in full (rest from reference TRBV18 and TRBJ2-7): NAGVMQNPRHLVRRRGQEARLRCSPMKGHSHVYWYRQLPEEGLKFMVYLQKENIIDESGMPKERFSAEFPKEGPSILRIQQVVRGDSAAYFCASSPPGTSRYEQYFGPGTRLTVT.